This T cell receptor beta chain was identified in a study of blood T cell repertoires in COVID-19. Per the authors' pipeline: Reference gene primers were amplified, and this amplification served to estimate nucleated cell counts. Sequencing used immunoSEQ multiplex PCR; TCRdb keeps in-frame clones, though not all of them. Clone size and V and J calls were adopted from that table, with D and trimming inferred from the DNA. The table lists approximately 220,000 clones, around 80% of them singletons. This clone was picked up one time. CDR1 is LNHDA and CDR2 is SQIVND in the germline V gene (reference sequence). The ends were cut back, 5 bases at V and 5 bases at J, with 18 bases in the middle. The CDR3 is 15 residues long.

The rearrangement joins TRBV19 to TRBJ1-2; perhaps TRBD1 as D (6 bases). The sample taken for sequencing was peripheral blood. This TCR derives from an elderly woman with acute or convalescent COVID-19. CDR3 sequence reads: CASSEQGGEEYGYTF. CDR3 bases: TGTGCCAGTAGTGAACAGGGTGGTGAAGAGTATGGCTACACCTTC.